This entry lists 16 T cell receptor beta chains sequenced from one sample in a study of liver allograft versus peripheral blood T cells. The wider study: Recipients' peripheral blood served as the comparator for T cell receptor repertoires in transplanted livers.

TCRdb redid the calling of the reads with MiXCR, one entry per CDR3 protein. The sample shows around 730 distinct CDR3 sequences, about 20% of them seen only once. These receptors were taken from a human patient who had a liver transplant. A share of the T cells may be of graft donor origin.

This clonotype has a handful of counts. V is TRBV4-1 and J is TRBJ1-2; tentatively, D is TRBD1 (5 bases). The CDR3 contains 11 residues. From germline, CDR1 is MGHRA and CDR2 YSYEKL. V lost 8 bases and J lost 4, with 8 bases in between. The CDR3 region is CASGGGYGYTF. In nucleotides, the CDR3 is TGCGCCAGCGGGGGGGGCTATGGCTACACCTTC.

In its sample, this clonotype ranks as large. The chain has TRBV6-5 and TRBJ1-4; 11 bases align to TRBD1. The CDR3 runs 19 residues. Germline CDR1 is MNHEY and CDR2 is SVGAGI. V gave up 6 bases and J gave up 3 bases; unmatched junction bases: 15. The DNA for the CDR3 is TGTGCCAGCAGAGACCTCCGGGACAGGGGGATGTCGGCTAATGAAAAACTGTTTTTT. Its protein product is CASRDLRDRGMSANEKLFF.

This clonotype is classed as large (0.1 to 1%). The chain uses TRBV29-1 and TRBJ1-2, with D unresolved. V was pared by 2 bases and J by 7 bases, with 5 bases between. The V gene's germline CDR1 is SQVTM and CDR2 ANQGSEA. The CDR3 is made up of 10 amino acids. The CDR3 sequence is CSVELGGYTF. DNA for the CDR3: TGCAGCGTTGAACTGGGTGGCTACACCTTC. Looking up the rest from reference TRBV29-1 and TRBJ1-2 gives the full variable domain: SAVISQKPSRDICQRGTSLTIQCQVDSQVTMMFWYRQQPGQSLTLIATANQGSEATYESGFVIDKFPISRPNLTFSTLTVSNMSPEDSSIYLCSVELGGYTFGSGTRLTVV.

Sample share makes this clonotype medium-sized. CDR3 nucleotides: TGTGCCAGCAGCTTAGGAGGGAACACTGAAGCTTTCTTT. Translation: CASSLGGNTEAFF. The chain couples TRBV11-3 to TRBJ1-1; no clear D. V dropped 1 base and J dropped 1 base, with 4 bases sitting between them. CDR3 length equals 13 residues. Germline CDR1 SGHNT, CDR2 YENEEA.

In the case of this clonotype: This may be a read error, as it is one base from a much larger clone. V and J are TRBV6-1 and TRBJ2-7; D gene unclear. The CDR3 length is 12 residues. V lost 4 bases and J 6 bases, leaving 10 bases between the germline ends. Per germline, CDR1 MNHNS and CDR2 SASEGT. CDR3 coding DNA: TGTGCCAGCAGTGGTGATCCCCTCGAGCAGTACTTC. This translates into CASSGDPLEQYF.

Worth noting for this clonotype: A read error may be the cause here, since a much bigger clone is one base away. This chain uses TRBV9 with TRBJ2-3; the D is unclear. The J call could be wrong; TRBJ1-5 is a better fit for the DNA end. Germline V gene data show CDR1 as SGDLS and CDR2 as YYNGEE. This CDR3 is built from 15 residues. The CDR3 DNA reads TGTGCCAGCAGTATTAGCGGGAGGGCGGCAGATACGCAGCATTTT. As protein: CASSISGRAADTQHF.

This clonotype is classed as medium-sized. J is TRBJ2-3 and V is TRBV5-5, with TRBD2 matching over 13 bases. The CDR3 covers 16 residues. The ends lost 4 bases at V and 6 bases at J; junction bases unmatched: 8. CDR1 is SGHKS, CDR2 YYEKEE, per germline (reference sequence). The CDR3 reads CASSRELAGGRDTQYF. CDR3 DNA: TGTGCCAGCAGCCGAGAACTAGCGGGGGGGCGGGATACGCAGTATTTT.

This clonotype is deemed medium-sized (0.01 to 0.1%). The rearrangement links TRBV6-1 to TRBJ2-3, with 12 nucleotides matching TRBD2. The J segment lost 4 bases and the V segment lost 4 bases, leaving 0 bases of the junction unmatched. The CDR3 covers 14 residues. Germline loops: CDR1 MNHNS, CDR2 SASEGT. CDR3 nucleotide sequence: TGTGCCAGCAGTGGGACTAGCGGGGCAGATACGCAGTATTTT. It codes for CASSGTSGADTQYF.

By share, this clonotype ranks as medium-sized. This sequence joins TRBV7-9 and TRBJ2-1, with D perhaps given as TRBD1 or TRBD2 (5 bases each). V shed 4 bases and J shed 5 bases, with 15 bases lying between them. The CDR3 has 15 residues. Germline assignment: CDR1 SEHNR and CDR2 FQNEAQ (reference sequence). CDR3 amino acids: CASSWGSGPNNEQFF. The CDR3 nucleotides read TGTGCCAGCAGCTGGGGGTCAGGTCCCAACAATGAGCAGTTCTTC.

Within the sample, this clonotype is medium-sized. V is TRBV7-9 and J is TRBJ2-3; D gene unclear. CDR1 and CDR2 (germline): SEHNR, FQNEAQ (reference sequence). V lost 4 bases and J lost 4, with 6 bases in between. The CDR3 totals 12 residues. The chain's CDR3 is CASSSVPDTQYF. Here the CDR3 DNA reads TGTGCCAGCAGCTCCGTTCCAGATACGCAGTATTTT.

By proportion, this clonotype is medium-sized. The chain couples TRBV19 to TRBJ2-7, with a possible D match to TRBD2 (6 bases). Germline V gene sequence: CDR1 LNHDA, CDR2 SQIVND (reference sequence). The CDR3 has 16 residues. V lost 3 bases, J lost 1 base, and 16 bases lay in between. CDR3 coding DNA: TGTGCCAGTAGTATCACAGAAGTGGGAGGATCCTACGAGCAGTACTTC. Amino acid sequence: CASSITEVGGSYEQYF.

This clonotype is medium-sized (0.01 to 0.1%) in the sample. This sequence joins TRBV12-3 or TRBV12-4 and TRBJ2-5; 9 bases fit TRBD2. This CDR3 comprises 15 residues. V shed 3 bases, J shed 4 bases, and the junction held 6 bases outside the gene matches. In DNA, the CDR3 is TGTGCCAGCAGTTTCGGAGCGGGGGGAGGAGAGACCCAGTACTTC. Residues: CASSFGAGGGETQYF.

This clonotype is labeled medium-sized. A junction boundary mismatches the germline segment, possibly from a read error. The gene calls are TRBV15 and TRBJ1-4, with D hard to call. CDR3 length: 13 residues. Looked up from germline, CDR1 is LNHNV and CDR2 is YYDKDF (reference sequence). As DNA, the CDR3 is TGTGCCACCAACAGAGATTCCAATGAAAAACTGTTTTTT. Its protein product is CATNRDSNEKLFF.

The chain recombines TRBV5-6 with TRBJ2-3, with 8 bases that match TRBD1. Germline CDR1 SGHDT, CDR2 YYEEEE. V shed 3 bases, J shed 3 bases, and the junction held 6 bases outside the gene matches. This CDR3 has 15 residues. The CDR3 bases are TGTGCCAGCAGCTACGACAGGGGAAATACAGATACGCAGTATTTT. Residues: CASSYDRGNTDTQYF.

On this clonotype itself: This likely stems from a read error, as it lies one base from a far larger clone. V usage is TRBV6-2 or TRBV6-3 and J usage is TRBJ2-7, with TRBD2 as a possible D gene (6 bases). There are 15 residues in the CDR3. Germline CDR1 MNHEY, CDR2 SVGEGT. V shed 2 bases and J shed 7 bases, with 18 bases lying between them. The CDR3 nucleotides read TGTGCCAGCAGTTACCGCGGGGACTCCTACAATGAGCAGTACTTC. Amino acids: CASSYRGDSYNEQYF.

Within the sample, this clonotype is medium-sized. J is TRBJ2-1 and V is TRBV13; D possibly corresponds to TRBD2 (7 bases). CDR1 is PRHDT and CDR2 is FYEKMQ in the germline V gene (reference sequence). CDR3 length equals 14 residues. V shed 5 bases and J shed 9 bases, with 17 bases lying between them. This chain's CDR3 is CASSNEGGAREQFF. The CDR3 nucleotides are TGTGCCAGCAGCAACGAAGGGGGGGCCCGTGAGCAGTTCTTC.